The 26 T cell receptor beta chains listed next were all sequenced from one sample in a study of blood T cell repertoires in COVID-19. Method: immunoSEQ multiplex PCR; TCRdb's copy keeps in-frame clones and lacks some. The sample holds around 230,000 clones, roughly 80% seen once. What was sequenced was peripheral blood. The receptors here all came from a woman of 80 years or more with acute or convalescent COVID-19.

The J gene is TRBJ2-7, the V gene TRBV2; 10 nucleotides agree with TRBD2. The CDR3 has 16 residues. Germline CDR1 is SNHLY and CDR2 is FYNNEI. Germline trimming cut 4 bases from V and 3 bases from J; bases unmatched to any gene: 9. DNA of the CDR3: TGTGCCAGCAGTGCTGGCCTAGCGGGGGACGGCTACGAGCAGTACTTC. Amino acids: CASSAGLAGDGYEQYF. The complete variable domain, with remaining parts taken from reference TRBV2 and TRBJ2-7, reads EPEVTQTPSHQVTQMGQEVILRCVPISNHLYFYWYRQILGQKVEFLVSFYNNEISEKSEIFDDQFSVERPDGSNFTLKIRSTKLEDSAMYFCASSAGLAGDGYEQYFGPGTRLTVT.

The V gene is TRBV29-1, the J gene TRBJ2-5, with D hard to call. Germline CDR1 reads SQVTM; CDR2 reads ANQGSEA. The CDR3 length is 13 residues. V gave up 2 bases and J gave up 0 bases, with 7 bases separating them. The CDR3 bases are TGCAGCGTTGAACAGGTTCACCAAGAGACCCAGTACTTC. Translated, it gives CSVEQVHQETQYF.

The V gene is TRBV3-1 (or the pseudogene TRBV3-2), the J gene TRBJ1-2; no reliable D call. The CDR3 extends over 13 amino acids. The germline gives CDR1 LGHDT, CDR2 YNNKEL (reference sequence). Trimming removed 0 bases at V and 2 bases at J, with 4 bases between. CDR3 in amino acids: CASSQDVNYGYTF. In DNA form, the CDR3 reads TGTGCCAGCAGCCAAGACGTGAACTATGGCTACACCTTC.

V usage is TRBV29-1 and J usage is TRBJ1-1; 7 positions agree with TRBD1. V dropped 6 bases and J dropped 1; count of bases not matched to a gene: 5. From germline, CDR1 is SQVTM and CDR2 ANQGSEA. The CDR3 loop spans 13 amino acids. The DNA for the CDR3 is TGCAGCGTCGGGACAGATTGGAACACTGAAGCTTTCTTT. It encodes CSVGTDWNTEAFF.

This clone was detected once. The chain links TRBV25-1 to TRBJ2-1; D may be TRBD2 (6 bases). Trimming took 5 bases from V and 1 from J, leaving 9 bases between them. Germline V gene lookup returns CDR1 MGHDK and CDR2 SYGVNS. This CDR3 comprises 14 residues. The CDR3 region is CASSIRGSYNEQFF. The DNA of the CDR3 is TGTGCCAGCAGTATTCGGGGGTCCTACAATGAGCAGTTCTTC.

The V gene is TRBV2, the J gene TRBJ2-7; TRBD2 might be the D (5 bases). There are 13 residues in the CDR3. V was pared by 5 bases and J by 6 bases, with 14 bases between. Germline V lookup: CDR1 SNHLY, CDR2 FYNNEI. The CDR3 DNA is TGTGCCAGCAGTCTCCTAGCCCTTGTCGAGCAGTACTTC. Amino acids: CASSLLALVEQYF.

The CDR3 is CASSAYRGGDTGELFF. CDR3 DNA: TGCGCCAGCAGCGCGTACAGGGGGGGCGACACCGGGGAGCTGTTTTTT. The chain combines TRBV5-1 with TRBJ2-2, with D perhaps matching TRBD1 (8 bases). Germline values: CDR1 SGHRS, CDR2 YFSETQ. Trimming shortened V by 4 bases and J by 3 bases, and 16 bases separated the two germline ends. This CDR3 comprises 16 residues.

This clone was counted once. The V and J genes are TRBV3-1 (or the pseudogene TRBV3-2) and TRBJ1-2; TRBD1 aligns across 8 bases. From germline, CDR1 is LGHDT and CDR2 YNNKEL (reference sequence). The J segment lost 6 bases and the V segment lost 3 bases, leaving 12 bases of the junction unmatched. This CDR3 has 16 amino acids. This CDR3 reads CASSHLWDRRLHGYTF. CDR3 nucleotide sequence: TGTGCCAGCAGCCACTTATGGGACAGGCGCCTGCATGGCTACACCTTC.

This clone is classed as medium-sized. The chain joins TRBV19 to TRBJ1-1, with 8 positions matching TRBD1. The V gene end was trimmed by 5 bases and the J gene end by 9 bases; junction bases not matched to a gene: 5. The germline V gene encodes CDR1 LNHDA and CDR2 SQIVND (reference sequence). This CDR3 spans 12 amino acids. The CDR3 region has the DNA TGTGCCAGTAGTTCCAGGACAGGGAAAGCTTTCTTT. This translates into CASSSRTGKAFF.

Here the CDR3 DNA reads TGTGCCAGCAGTTTAGCCAGGGGCAGGGATCAGCCCCAGCATTTT. Protein product: CASSLARGRDQPQHF. The chain is built from TRBV28 and TRBJ1-5; D perhaps matches TRBD1 (6 bases). Trimming took off 2 bases at V and 5 bases at J, with 13 bases between the two ends. Germline CDR1 and CDR2: MDHEN and SYDVKM. The CDR3 runs 15 residues.

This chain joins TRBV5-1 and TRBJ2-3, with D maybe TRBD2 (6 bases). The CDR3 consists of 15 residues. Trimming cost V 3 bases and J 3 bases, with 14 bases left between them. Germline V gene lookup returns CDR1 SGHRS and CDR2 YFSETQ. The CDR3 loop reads CASSSRDLGTDTQYF. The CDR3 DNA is TGCGCCAGCAGCTCCCGGGACTTAGGGACAGATACGCAGTATTTT.

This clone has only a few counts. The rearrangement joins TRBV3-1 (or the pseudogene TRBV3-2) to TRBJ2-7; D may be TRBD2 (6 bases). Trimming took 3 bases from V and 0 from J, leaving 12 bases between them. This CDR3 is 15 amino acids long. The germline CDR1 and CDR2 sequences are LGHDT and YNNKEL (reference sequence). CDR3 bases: TGTGCCAGCAGCCAGGGGAGGACGGGCTCCTACGAGCAGTACTTC. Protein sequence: CASSQGRTGSYEQYF.

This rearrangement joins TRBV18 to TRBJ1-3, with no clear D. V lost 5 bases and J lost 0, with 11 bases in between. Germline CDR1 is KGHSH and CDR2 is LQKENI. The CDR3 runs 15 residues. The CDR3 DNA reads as TGTGCCAGCTCAACGCAACTTATCTCTGGAAACACCATATATTTT. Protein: CASSTQLISGNTIYF.

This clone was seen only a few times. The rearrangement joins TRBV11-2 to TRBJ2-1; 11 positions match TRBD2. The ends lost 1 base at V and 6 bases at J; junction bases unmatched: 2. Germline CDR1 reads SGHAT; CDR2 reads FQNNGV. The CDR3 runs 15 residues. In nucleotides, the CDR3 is TGTGCCAGCAGCTTAGCACTAGCGGGAGTCAATGAGCAGTTCTTC. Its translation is CASSLALAGVNEQFF. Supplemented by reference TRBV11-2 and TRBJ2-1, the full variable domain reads EAGVAQSPRYKIIEKRQSVAFWCNPISGHATLYWYQQILGQGPKLLIQFQNNGVVDDSQLPKDRFSAERLKGVDSTLKIQPAKLEDSAVYLCASSLALAGVNEQFFGPGTRLTVL.

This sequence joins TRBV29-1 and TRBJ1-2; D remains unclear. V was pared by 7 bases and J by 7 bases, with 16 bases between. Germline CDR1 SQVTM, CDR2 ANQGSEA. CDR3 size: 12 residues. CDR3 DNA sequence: TGCAGCGCCTCACCGCCGGGGTCTGGCTACACCTTC. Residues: CSASPPGSGYTF. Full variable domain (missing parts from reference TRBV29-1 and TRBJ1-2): SAVISQKPSRDICQRGTSLTIQCQVDSQVTMMFWYRQQPGQSLTLIATANQGSEATYESGFVIDKFPISRPNLTFSTLTVSNMSPEDSSIYLCSASPPGSGYTFGSGTRLTVV.

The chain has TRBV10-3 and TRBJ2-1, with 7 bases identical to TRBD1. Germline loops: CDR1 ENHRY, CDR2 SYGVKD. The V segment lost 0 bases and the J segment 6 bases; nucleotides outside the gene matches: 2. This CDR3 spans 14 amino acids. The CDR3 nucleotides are TGTGCCATCAGTGAGTCCAGGACAGGCAATGAGCAGTTCTTC. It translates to CAISESRTGNEQFF.

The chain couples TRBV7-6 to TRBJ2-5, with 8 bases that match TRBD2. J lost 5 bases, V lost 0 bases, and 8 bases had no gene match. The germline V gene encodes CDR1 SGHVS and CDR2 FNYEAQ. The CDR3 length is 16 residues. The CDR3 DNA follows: TGTGCCAGCAGCTTAGCTATCCGGGAGGGCCGGGAGACCCAGTACTTC. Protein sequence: CASSLAIREGRETQYF.

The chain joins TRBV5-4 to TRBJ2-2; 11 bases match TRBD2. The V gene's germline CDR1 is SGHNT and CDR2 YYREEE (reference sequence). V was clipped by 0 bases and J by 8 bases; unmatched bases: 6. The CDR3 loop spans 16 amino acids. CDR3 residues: CASSLVPLAGVGELFF. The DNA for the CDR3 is TGTGCCAGCAGCTTGGTACCACTAGCGGGAGTTGGGGAGCTGTTTTTT.

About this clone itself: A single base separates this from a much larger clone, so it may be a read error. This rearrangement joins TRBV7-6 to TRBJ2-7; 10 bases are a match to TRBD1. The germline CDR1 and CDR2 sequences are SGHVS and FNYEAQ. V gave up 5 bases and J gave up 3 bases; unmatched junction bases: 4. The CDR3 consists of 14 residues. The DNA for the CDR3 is TGTGCCAGCAGCCCCGGGACAGGGGTCTACGAGCAGTACTTC. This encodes CASSPGTGVYEQYF.

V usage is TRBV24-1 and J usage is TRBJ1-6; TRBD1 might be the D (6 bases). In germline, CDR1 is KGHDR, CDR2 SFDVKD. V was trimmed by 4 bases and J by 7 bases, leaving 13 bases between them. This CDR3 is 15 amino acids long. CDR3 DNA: TGTGCCACCAGTGAGAGACAGGAAAGGAATTCACCCCTCCACTTT. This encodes CATSERQERNSPLHF.

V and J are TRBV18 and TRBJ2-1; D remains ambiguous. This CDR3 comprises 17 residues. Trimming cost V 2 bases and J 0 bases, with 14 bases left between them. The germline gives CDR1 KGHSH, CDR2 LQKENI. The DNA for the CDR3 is TGTGCCAGCTCACCAAGAACGGTTAAGAGCTCCTACAATGAGCAGTTCTTC. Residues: CASSPRTVKSSYNEQFF.

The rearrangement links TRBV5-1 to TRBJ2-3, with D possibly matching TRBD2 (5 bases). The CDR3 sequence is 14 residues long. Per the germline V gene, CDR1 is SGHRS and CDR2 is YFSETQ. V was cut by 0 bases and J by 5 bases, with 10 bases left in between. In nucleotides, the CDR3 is TGCGCCAGCAGCTTGGATGAGGGCGTAGATACGCAGTATTTT. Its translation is CASSLDEGVDTQYF.

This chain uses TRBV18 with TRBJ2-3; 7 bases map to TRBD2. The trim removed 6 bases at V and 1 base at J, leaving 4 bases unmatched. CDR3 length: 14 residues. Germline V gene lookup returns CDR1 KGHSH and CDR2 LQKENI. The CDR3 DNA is TGTGCCAGCTCCCTCAGCGGGGGCACAGATACGCAGTATTTT. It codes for CASSLSGGTDTQYF.

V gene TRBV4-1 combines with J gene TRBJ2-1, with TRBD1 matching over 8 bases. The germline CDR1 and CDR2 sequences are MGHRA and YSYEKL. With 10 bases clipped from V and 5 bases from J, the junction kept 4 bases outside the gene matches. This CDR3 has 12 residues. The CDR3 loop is CATSDRDNEQFF. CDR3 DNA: TGCGCCACTTCGGACAGGGACAATGAGCAGTTCTTC.

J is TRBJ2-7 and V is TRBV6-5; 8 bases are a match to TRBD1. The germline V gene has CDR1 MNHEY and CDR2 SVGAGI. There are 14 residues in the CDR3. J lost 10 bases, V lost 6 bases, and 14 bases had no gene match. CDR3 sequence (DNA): TGTGCCAGCAGACTTGAACGGGACAGGCCGATACAGTACTTC. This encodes CASRLERDRPIQYF.

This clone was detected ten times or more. The CDR3: CASSEGQGAVLTEAFF. In nucleotides, the CDR3 is TGTGCCAGCAGTGAAGGTCAGGGGGCAGTTTTGACTGAAGCTTTCTTT. The V and J genes are TRBV2 and TRBJ1-1, with 8 bases that match TRBD1. The CDR3 spans 16 residues. Germline loops: CDR1 SNHLY, CDR2 FYNNEI. With V trimmed by 1 base and J by 5 bases, 9 bases remained unmatched.